This TCR beta chain was identified in a study of blood T cells in healthy people across ages. It was with a sample-barcoded 5' primer and a J-beta primer mix that a second PCR of roughly 7 to 12 cycles was run. Each CDR3 protein is one row after TCRdb ran MiXCR on the 5' RACE reads. The sample yields about a million distinct CDR3 sequences, 45% to 50% seen once. This CDR3 comprises 13 residues. CDR1 and CDR2 (germline): SGHRS, YFSETQ. Trimming removed 4 bases at V and 3 bases at J, with 10 bases between. This clonotype has more than one count but fewer than ten. The receptor's source is a man aged 30 to 39 in good health. The sample taken for sequencing was blood. V and J are TRBV5-1 and TRBJ2-5; D gene unclear. This CDR3 is CASSLRWEETQYF. As DNA, the CDR3 is TGCGCCAGCAGCCTGAGGTGGGAAGAGACCCAGTACTTC.